The 8 T cell receptor beta chains reported below all come from one sample, sequenced in a study of neoadjuvant nivolumab and ipilimumab in lung cancer. Here immunoSEQ multiplex PCR was the method, and the copy in TCRdb shows in-frame clones only, minus some. The repertoire holds roughly 6,900 clones, with around 86% as singletons. The material sequenced was tumor tissue, taken after neoadjuvant nivolumab, alone or with ipilimumab, at or shortly before surgery. These receptors came from an adult with non-small cell lung cancer. Some clones in this sample may be carry-over from other donors' samples.

The chain has TRBV5-4 and TRBJ2-3; TRBD2 agrees at 8 bases. The CDR3 covers 19 residues. The V segment lost 5 bases and the J segment 0 bases; nucleotides outside the gene matches: 17. In germline, CDR1 is SGHNT, CDR2 YYREEE (reference sequence). CDR3 amino acids: CASRSGKLAETPSTDTQYF. The CDR3, as DNA: TGTGCCAGCAGGAGTGGGAAACTAGCGGAAACACCTAGCACAGATACGCAGTATTTT. The variable domain in full, completed from reference TRBV5-4 and TRBJ2-3, reads ETGVTQSPTHLIKTRGQQVTLRCSSQSGHNTVSWYQQALGQGPQFIFQYYREEENGRGNFPPRFSGLQFPNYSSELNVNALELDDSALYLCASRSGKLAETPSTDTQYFGPGTRLTVL.

The chain joins TRBV28 to TRBJ2-7; possibly TRBD1 for D (6 bases). The V end was cut by 4 bases, the J end by 6 bases, with 19 bases between. The CDR3 is 15 amino acids. Germline V lookup: CDR1 MDHEN, CDR2 SYDVKM. CDR3 coding DNA: TGTGCCAGCAGTTCCTCCCCCAGGGGCGCGACCGAGCAGTACTTC. It translates to CASSSSPRGATEQYF.

This clone was seen just once. The J gene is TRBJ1-2, the V gene TRBV7-9; the D gene is possibly TRBD1 (5 bases). The CDR3 is made up of 12 amino acids. With 4 bases removed from V and 2 bases from J, the gap between germline ends came to 5 bases. Germline V gene lookup returns CDR1 SEHNR and CDR2 FQNEAQ (reference sequence). The CDR3 DNA follows: TGTGCCAGCAGCTGGGACAACTATGGCTACACCTTC. Encoded protein: CASSWDNYGYTF.

The chain employs TRBV6-5 and TRBJ1-2, with 7 bases that match TRBD1. CDR1 and CDR2 (germline): MNHEY, SVGAGI. The ends lost 7 bases at V and 1 base at J; junction bases unmatched: 6. CDR3 length: 14 amino acids. The CDR3 DNA sequence: TGTGCCAGCACCGACAGGGCGGATAACTATGGCTACACCTTC. It encodes CASTDRADNYGYTF.

This clone has more than one count but fewer than ten. This chain links TRBV6-6 with TRBJ2-1, with a tentative D call TRBD1 (5 bases). Germline V gene data show CDR1 as MNHNY and CDR2 as SVGAGI (reference sequence). The germline V and J ends were trimmed by 6 bases and 10 bases, with 16 bases remaining between them. The CDR3 sequence is 13 residues long. CDR3 sequence: CASRSQGSGEQFF. In nucleotides, the CDR3 is TGTGCCAGCAGGTCCCAGGGTTCTGGGGAGCAGTTCTTC.

The chain recombines TRBV5-4 with TRBJ2-1, with D perhaps assigned TRBD1 or TRBD2 (5 bases each). The CDR3 has 12 amino acids. V was cut by 5 bases and J by 6 bases, with 9 bases left in between. The germline V gene encodes CDR1 SGHNT and CDR2 YYREEE (reference sequence). In DNA form, the CDR3 reads TGTGCCAGCAGACGGGGCGTCAATGAGCAGTTCTTC. Translated, it gives CASRRGVNEQFF. The variable domain in full, with the rest retrieved from reference TRBV5-4 and TRBJ2-1, is ETGVTQSPTHLIKTRGQQVTLRCSSQSGHNTVSWYQQALGQGPQFIFQYYREEENGRGNFPPRFSGLQFPNYSSELNVNALELDDSALYLCASRRGVNEQFFGPGTRLTVL.

The chain recombines TRBV11-2 with TRBJ2-5, with TRBD1 matching 7 bases. The trim removed 5 bases at V and 2 bases at J, leaving 5 bases unmatched. Germline V CDR1 and CDR2: SGHAT, FQNNGV. This CDR3 spans 14 amino acids. CDR3: CASSPGQTQETQYF. DNA of the CDR3: TGTGCCAGCAGCCCGGGACAGACGCAAGAGACCCAGTACTTC.

The chain recombines TRBV5-4 with TRBJ2-1; D is unclear. Between the trimmed V and J ends, which lost 4 bases and 5 bases, there was a span of 16 bases. This CDR3 spans 15 amino acids. Germline V gene lookup returns CDR1 SGHNT and CDR2 YYREEE (reference sequence). CDR3 coding DNA: TGTGCCAGCAGCCTCCGGGCAGGTATGAACAATGAGCAGTTCTTC. It translates to CASSLRAGMNNEQFF.